This TCR beta chain was retrieved from a study of T-cell memory formation after mild COVID-19. Background on the study: Clusters of TCRs were largely donor specific.

Constant-segment primers were used for 5'RACE, and the resulting TCR alpha and TCR beta cDNA libraries carried sample barcodes and UMIs. Each CDR3 protein is one row after TCRdb ran MiXCR on the 5' RACE reads. The table has about 160,000 distinct CDR3 sequences, roughly 30% seen once. As to this clonotype: Its antigen is undetermined.

The CDR3 length is 18 residues. Germline V gene sequence: CDR1 MGHRA, CDR2 YSYEKL. V was shortened by 2 bases and J by 3 bases, with 23 bases between the two germline ends. The study's findings and limits: Day 15 to 85 contracting clones showed balanced CD4/CD8; later expanders leaned CD4+. Memory sampled before infection contained some responding clones, suggesting cross-reactive memory joined.

What was sequenced was PBMCs or a T cell subset sorted from them (not recorded which). The source of this sequence is an adult woman who had mild COVID-19 (a few samples of this study predate the infection). Cell type and time point are not known. This sequence joins TRBV4-1 and TRBJ2-7, with D possibly TRBD1 on 6 matching bases. The CDR3 bases are TGCGCCAGCAGCCAAAATTTGGCGGACAGCCGGAAGCGCTACGAGCAGTACTTC. Protein product: CASSQNLADSRKRYEQYF.